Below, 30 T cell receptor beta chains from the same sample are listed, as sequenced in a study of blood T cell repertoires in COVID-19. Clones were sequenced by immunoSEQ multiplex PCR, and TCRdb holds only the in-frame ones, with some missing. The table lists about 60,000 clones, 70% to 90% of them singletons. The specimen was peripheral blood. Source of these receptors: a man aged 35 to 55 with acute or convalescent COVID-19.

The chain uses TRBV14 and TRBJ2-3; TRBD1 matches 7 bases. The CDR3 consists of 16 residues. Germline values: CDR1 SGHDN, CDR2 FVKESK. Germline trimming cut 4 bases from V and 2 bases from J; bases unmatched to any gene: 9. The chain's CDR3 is CASSPYRGANTDTQYF. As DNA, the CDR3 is TGTGCCAGCAGCCCGTACAGGGGAGCGAACACAGATACGCAGTATTTT.

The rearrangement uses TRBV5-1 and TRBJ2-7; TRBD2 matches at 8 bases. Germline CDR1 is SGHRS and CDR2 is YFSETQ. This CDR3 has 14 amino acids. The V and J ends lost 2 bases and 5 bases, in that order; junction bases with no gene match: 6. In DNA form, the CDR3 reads TGCGCCAGCAGCTTCGCGGGGGGCCCGGACGAGCAGTACTTC. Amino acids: CASSFAGGPDEQYF.

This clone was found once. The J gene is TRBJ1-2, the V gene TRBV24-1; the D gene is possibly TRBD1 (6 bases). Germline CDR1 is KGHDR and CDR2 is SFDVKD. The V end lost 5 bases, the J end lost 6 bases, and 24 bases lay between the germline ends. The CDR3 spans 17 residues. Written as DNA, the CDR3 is TGTGCCACCAGTGGCCGCCCAGGGGCTTATAGGCCTCATGGCTACACCTTC. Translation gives CATSGRPGAYRPHGYTF.

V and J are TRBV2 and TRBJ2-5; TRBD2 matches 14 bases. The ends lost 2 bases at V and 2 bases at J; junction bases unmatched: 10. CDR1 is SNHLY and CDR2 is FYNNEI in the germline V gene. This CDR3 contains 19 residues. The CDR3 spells CASSERGLAGGPGQETQYF. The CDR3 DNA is TGTGCCAGCAGTGAACGAGGACTAGCGGGGGGCCCGGGGCAAGAGACCCAGTACTTC.

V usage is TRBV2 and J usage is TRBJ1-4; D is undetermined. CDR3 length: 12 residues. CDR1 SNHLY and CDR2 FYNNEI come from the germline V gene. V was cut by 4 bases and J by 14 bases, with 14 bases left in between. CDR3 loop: CASSVSGMRLFF. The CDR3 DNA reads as TGTGCCAGCAGTGTTTCTGGAATGCGGCTGTTTTTT.

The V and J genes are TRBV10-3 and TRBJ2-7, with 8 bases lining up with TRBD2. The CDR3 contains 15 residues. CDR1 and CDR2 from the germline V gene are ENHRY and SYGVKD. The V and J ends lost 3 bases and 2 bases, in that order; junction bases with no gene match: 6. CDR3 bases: TGTGCCATCAGTGAAGGGCGGGGGGAGCCCTACGAGCAGTACTTC. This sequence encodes CAISEGRGEPYEQYF.

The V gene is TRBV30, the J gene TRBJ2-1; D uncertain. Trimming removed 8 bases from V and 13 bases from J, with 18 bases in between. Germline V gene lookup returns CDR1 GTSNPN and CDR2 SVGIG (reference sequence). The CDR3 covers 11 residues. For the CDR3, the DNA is TGTGCCGGGCAAGGCAGCTCATTTCAGTTCTTC. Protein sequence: CAGQGSSFQFF. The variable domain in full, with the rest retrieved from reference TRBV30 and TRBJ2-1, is SQTIHQWPATLVQPVGSPLSLECTVEGTSNPNLYWYRQAAGRGLQLLFYSVGIGQISSEVPQNLSASRPQDRQFILSSKKLLLSDSGFYLCAGQGSSFQFFGPGTRLTVL.

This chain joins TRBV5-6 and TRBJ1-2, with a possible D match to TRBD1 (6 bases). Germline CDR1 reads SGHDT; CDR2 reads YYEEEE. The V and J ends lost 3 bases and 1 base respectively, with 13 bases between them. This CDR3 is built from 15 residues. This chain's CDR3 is CASSWRTVGNYGYTF. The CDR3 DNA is TGTGCCAGCAGCTGGAGGACAGTGGGTAACTATGGCTACACCTTC.

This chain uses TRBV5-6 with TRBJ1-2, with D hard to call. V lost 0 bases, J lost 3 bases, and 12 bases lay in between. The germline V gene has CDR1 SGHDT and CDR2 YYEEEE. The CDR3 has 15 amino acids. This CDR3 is CASSLGSPSDYGYTF. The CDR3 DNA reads TGTGCCAGCAGCTTGGGCTCCCCTAGCGACTATGGCTACACCTTC.

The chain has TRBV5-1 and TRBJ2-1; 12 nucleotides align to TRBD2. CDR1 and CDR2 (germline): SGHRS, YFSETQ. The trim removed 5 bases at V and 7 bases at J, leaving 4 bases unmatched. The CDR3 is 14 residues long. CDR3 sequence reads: CASSTSGGRNEQFF. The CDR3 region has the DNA TGCGCCAGCAGTACTAGCGGGGGGCGGAATGAGCAGTTCTTC.

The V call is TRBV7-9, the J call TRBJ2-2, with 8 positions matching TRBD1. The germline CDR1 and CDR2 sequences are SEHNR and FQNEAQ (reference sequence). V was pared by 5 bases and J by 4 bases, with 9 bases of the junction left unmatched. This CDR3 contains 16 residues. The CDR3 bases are TGTGCCAGCAGCCTAGGGCAGGGGGCAGGCACCGGGGAGCTGTTTTTT. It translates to CASSLGQGAGTGELFF.

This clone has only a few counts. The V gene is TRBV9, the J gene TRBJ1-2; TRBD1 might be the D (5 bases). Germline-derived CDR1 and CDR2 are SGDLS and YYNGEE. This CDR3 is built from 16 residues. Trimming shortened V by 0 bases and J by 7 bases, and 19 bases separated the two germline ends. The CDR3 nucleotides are TGTGCCAGCAGCGTAGCTACTGGTGGGGCGGTGGGTGGCTACACCTTC. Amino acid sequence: CASSVATGGAVGGYTF.

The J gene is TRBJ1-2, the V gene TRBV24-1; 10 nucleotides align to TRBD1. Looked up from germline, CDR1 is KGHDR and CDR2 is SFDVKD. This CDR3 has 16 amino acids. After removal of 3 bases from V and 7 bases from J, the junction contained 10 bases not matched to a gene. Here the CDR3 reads CATSDPGQGQGGGYTF. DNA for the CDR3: TGTGCCACCAGTGATCCGGGACAGGGGCAAGGGGGTGGCTACACCTTC.

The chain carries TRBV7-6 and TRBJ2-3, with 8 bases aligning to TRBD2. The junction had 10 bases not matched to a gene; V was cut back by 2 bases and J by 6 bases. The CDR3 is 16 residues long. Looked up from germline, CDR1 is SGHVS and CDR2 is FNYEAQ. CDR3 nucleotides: TGTGCCAGCAGCTTATTGTCCGGGACTAGGGTTGATACGCAGTATTTT. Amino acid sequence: CASSLLSGTRVDTQYF.

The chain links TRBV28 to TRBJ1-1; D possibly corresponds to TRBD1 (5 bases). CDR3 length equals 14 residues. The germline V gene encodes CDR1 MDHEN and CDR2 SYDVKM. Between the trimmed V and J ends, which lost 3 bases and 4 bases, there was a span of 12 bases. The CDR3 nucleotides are TGTGCCAGCAGTTTTCGGGGGAGCGGCACTGAAGCTTTCTTT. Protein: CASSFRGSGTEAFF. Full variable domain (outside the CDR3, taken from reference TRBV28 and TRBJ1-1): DVKVTQSSRYLVKRTGEKVFLECVQDMDHENMFWYRQDPGLGLRLIYFSYDVKMKEKGDIPEGYSVSREKKERFSLILESASTNQTSMYLCASSFRGSGTEAFFGQGTRLTVV.

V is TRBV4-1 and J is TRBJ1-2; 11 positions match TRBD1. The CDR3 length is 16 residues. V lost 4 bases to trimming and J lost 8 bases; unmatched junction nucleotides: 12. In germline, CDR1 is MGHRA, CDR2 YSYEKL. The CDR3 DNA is TGCGCCAGCAGCCTGACACCGGGACAGGGGGTGGGAGGCTACACCTTC. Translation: CASSLTPGQGVGGYTF.

The CDR3 DNA reads as TGTGCCAGCGTTAGAGGGAAAGGCGCTGAAGCTTTCTTT. Protein sequence: CASVRGKGAEAFF. The chain links TRBV6-5 to TRBJ1-1, with D unclear. Germline-derived CDR1 and CDR2 are MNHEY and SVGAGI. This CDR3 is built from 13 residues. Trimming took 8 bases from V and 6 from J, leaving 16 bases between them.

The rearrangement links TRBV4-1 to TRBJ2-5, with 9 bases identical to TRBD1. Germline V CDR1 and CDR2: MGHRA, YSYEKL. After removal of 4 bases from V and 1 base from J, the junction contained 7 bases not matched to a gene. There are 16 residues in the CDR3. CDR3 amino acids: CASSPLDRGFQETQYF. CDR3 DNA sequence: TGCGCCAGCAGCCCGTTGGACAGGGGATTCCAAGAGACCCAGTACTTC.

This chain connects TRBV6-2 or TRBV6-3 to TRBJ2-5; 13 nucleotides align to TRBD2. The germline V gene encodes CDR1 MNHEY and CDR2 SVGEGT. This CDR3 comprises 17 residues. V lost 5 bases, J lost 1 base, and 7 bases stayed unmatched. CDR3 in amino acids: CASSLTLAGGFQETQYF. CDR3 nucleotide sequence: TGTGCCAGCAGTCTTACACTAGCGGGGGGGTTCCAAGAGACCCAGTACTTC.

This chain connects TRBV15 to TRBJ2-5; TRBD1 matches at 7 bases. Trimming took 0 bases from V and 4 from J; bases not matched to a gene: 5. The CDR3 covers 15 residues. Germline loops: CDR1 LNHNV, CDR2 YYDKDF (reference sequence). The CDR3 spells CATSRDLAGGETQYF. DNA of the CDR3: TGTGCCACCAGCAGAGATCTGGCAGGGGGAGAGACCCAGTACTTC.

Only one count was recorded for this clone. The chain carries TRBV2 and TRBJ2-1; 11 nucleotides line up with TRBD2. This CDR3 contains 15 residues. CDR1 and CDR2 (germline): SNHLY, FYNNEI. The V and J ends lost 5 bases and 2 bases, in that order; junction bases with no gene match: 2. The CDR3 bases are TGTGCCAGCAGTAAGACTAGCGGGGCCTACAATGAGCAGTTCTTC. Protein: CASSKTSGAYNEQFF.

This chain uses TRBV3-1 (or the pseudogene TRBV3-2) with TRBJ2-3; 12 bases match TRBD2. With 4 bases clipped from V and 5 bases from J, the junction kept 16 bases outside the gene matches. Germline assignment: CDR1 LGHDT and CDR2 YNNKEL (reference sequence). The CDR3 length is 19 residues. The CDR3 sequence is CASSRRLAGALGGGDTQYF. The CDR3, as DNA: TGTGCCAGCAGCCGAAGACTAGCGGGGGCGCTTGGTGGTGGAGATACGCAGTATTTT.

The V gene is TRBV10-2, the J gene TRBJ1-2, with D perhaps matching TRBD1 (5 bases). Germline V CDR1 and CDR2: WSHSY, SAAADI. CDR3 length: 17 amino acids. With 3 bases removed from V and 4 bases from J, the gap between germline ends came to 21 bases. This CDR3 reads CASSDSAGPLDTYGYTF. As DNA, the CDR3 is TGCGCCAGCAGTGATTCGGCAGGGCCCTTGGATACCTATGGCTACACCTTC.

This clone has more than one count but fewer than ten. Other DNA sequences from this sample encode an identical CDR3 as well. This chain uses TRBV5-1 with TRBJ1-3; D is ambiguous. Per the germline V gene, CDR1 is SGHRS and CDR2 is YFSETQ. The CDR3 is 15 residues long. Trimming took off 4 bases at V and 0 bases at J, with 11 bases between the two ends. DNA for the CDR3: TGCGCCAGCAGCCTGCCGGTTGACTCTGGAAACACCATATATTTT. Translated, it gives CASSLPVDSGNTIYF.

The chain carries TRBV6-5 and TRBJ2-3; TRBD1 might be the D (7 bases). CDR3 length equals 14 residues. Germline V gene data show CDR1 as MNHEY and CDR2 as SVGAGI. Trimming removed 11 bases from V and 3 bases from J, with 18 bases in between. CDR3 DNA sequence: TGTGCCGGAGGGGGCCCCCCCCCAACAGATACGCAGTATTTT. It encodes CAGGGPPPTDTQYF.

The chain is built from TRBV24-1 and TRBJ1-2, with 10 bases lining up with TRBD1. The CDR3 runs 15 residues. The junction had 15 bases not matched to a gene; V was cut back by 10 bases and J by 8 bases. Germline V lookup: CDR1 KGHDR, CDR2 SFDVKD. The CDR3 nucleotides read TGTGCCACAGAGGGGACAGGGGTCTTGTCAGGGGGCTACACCTTC. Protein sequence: CATEGTGVLSGGYTF.

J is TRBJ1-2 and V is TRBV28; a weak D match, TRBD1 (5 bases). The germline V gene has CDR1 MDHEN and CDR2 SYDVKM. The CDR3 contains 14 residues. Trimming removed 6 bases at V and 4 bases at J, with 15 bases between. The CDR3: CASSLRQGGYGYTF. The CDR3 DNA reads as TGTGCCAGCAGCTTAAGGCAGGGAGGCTATGGCTACACCTTC.

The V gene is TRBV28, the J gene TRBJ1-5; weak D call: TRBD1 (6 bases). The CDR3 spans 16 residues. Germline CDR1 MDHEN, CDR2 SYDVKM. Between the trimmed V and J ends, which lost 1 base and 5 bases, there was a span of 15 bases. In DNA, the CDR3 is TGTGCCAGCAGTTTATTAAGACGGGAGGGGGATCAGCCCCAGCATTTT. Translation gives CASSLLRREGDQPQHF.

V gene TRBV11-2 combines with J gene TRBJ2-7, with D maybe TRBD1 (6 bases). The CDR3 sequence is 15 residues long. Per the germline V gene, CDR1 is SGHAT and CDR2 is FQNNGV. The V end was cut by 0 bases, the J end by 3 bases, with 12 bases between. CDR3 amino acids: CASSLDRGPFYEQYF. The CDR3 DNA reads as TGTGCCAGCAGCTTAGACAGGGGCCCTTTCTACGAGCAGTACTTC. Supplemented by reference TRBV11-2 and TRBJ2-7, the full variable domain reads EAGVAQSPRYKIIEKRQSVAFWCNPISGHATLYWYQQILGQGPKLLIQFQNNGVVDDSQLPKDRFSAERLKGVDSTLKIQPAKLEDSAVYLCASSLDRGPFYEQYFGPGTRLTVT.

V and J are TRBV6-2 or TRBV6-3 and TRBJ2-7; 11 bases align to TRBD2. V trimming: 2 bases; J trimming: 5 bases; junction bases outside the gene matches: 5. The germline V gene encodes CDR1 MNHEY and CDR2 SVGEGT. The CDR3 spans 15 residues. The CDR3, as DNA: TGTGCCAGCAGTTACCGTAGCGGGGGGGTGAACGAGCAGTACTTC. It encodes CASSYRSGGVNEQYF.